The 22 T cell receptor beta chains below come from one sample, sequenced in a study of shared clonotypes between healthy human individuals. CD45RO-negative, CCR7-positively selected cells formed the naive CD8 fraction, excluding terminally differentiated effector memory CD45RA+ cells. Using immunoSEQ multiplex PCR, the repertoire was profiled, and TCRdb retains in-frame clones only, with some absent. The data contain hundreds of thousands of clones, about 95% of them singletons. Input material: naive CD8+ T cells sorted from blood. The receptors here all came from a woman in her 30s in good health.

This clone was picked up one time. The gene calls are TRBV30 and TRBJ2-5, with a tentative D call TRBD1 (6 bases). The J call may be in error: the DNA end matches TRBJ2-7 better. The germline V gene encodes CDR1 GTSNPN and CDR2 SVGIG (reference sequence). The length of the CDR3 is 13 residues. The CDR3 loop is CAWSESQGYEQYF. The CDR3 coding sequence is TGTGCCTGGAGTGAGAGTCAGGGGTACGAGCAGTACTTC.

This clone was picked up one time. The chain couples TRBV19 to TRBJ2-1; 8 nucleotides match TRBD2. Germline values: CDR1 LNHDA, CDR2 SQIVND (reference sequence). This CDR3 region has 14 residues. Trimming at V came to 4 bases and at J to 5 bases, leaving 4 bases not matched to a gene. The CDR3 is CASSTRAGDNEQFF. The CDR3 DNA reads TGTGCCAGTAGTACCCGAGCGGGAGACAATGAGCAGTTCTTC.

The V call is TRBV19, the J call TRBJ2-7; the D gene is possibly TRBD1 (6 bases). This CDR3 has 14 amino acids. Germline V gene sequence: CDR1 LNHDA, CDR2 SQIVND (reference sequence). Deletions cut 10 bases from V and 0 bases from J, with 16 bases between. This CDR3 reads CATAQWTDSYEQYF. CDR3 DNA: TGTGCCACCGCCCAATGGACAGACTCCTACGAGCAGTACTTC.

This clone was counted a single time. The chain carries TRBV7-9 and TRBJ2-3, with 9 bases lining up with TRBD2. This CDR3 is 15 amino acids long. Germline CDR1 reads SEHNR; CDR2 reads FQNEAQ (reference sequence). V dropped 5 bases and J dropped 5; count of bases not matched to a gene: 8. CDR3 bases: TGTGCCAGCAGCCTGCTAGCGGGATTCGGAGATACGCAGTATTTT. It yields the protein CASSLLAGFGDTQYF. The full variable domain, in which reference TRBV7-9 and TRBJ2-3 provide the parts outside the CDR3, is DTGVSQNPRHKITKRGQNVTFRCDPISEHNRLYWYRQTLGQGPEFLTYFQNEAQLEKSRLLSDRFSAERPKGSFSTLEIQRTEQGDSAMYLCASSLLAGFGDTQYFGPGTRLTVL.

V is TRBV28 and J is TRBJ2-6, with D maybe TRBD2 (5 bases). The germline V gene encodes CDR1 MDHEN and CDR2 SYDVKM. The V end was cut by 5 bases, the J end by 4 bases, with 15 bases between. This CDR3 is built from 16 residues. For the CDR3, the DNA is TGTGCCAGCAGTCTTCGGTCGGGGAGCGGGGCCAACGTCCTGACTTTC. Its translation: CASSLRSGSGANVLTF.

CDR3 sequence reads: CASSQEYGGYNEQFF. CDR3 in DNA: TGTGCCAGCAGCCAAGAGTATGGGGGCTACAATGAGCAGTTCTTC. This chain uses TRBV14 with TRBJ2-1; either TRBD1 or TRBD2 may supply D (5 bases each). Germline assignment: CDR1 SGHDN and CDR2 FVKESK. The V end lost 0 bases, the J end lost 3 bases, and 9 bases lay between the germline ends. This CDR3 contains 15 residues.

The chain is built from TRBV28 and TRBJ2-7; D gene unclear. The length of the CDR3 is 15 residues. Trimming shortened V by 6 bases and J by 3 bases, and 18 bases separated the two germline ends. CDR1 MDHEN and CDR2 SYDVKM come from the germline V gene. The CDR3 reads CASSYRAGEFYEQYF. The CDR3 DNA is TGTGCCAGCAGCTACCGGGCCGGAGAATTCTACGAGCAGTACTTC.

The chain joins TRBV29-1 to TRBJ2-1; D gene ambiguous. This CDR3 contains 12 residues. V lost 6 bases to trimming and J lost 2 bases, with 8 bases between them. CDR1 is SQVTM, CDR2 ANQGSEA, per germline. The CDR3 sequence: CSVDGPYNEQFF. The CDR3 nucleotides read TGCAGCGTGGATGGCCCCTACAATGAGCAGTTCTTC.

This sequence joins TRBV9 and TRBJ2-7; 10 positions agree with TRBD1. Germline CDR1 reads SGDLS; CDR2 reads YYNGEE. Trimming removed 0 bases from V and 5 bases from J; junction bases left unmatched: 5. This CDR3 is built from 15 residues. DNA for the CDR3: TGTGCCAGCAGCGTAGCAGGGACAGGGGTAAACGAGCAGTACTTC. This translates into CASSVAGTGVNEQYF.

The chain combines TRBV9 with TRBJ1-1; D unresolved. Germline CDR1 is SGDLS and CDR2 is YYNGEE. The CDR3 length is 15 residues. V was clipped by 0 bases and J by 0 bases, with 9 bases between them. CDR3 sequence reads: CASSVVESMNTEAFF. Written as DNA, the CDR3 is TGTGCCAGCAGCGTAGTAGAAAGTATGAACACTGAAGCTTTCTTT.

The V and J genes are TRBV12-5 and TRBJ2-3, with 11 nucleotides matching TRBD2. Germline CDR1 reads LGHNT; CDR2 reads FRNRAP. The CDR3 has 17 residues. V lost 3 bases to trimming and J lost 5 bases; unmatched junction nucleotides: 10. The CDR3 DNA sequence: TGTGCTAGTGGTTTAGGGCTAGCGGGAGGCTTGGGAGATACGCAGTATTTT. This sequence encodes CASGLGLAGGLGDTQYF. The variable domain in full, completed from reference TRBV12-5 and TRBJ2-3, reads DARVTQTPRHKVTEMGQEVTMRCQPILGHNTVFWYRQTMMQGLELLAYFRNRAPLDDSGMPKDRFSAEMPDATLATLKIQPSEPRDSAVYFCASGLGLAGGLGDTQYFGPGTRLTVL.

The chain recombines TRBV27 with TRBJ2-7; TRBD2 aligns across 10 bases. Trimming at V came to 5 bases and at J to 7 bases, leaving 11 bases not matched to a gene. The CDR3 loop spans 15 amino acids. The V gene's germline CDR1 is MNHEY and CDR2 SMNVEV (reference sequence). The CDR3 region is CASSKPGLAPGEQYF. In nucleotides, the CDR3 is TGTGCCAGCAGTAAACCGGGACTAGCGCCAGGGGAGCAGTACTTC.

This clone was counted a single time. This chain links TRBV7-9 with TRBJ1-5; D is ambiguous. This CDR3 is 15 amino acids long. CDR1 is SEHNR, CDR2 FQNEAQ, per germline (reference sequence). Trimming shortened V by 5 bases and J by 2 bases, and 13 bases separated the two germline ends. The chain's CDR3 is CASSQGSLGNQPQHF. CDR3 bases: TGTGCCAGCAGCCAAGGCAGTCTGGGCAATCAGCCCCAGCATTTT.

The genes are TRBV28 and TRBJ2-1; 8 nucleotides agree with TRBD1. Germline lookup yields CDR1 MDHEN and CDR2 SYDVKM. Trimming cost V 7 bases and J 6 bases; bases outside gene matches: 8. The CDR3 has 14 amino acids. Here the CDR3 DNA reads TGTGCCAGCATCGGGGGACAGGTCATCAATGAGCAGTTCTTC. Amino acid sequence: CASIGGQVINEQFF.

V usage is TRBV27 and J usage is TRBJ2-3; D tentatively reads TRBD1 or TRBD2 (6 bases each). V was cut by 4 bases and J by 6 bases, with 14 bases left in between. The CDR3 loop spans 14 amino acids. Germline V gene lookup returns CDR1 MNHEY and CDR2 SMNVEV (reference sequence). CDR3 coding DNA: TGTGCCAGCAGTTGGTGGGGGGCAGGGGATACGCAGTATTTT. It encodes CASSWWGAGDTQYF.

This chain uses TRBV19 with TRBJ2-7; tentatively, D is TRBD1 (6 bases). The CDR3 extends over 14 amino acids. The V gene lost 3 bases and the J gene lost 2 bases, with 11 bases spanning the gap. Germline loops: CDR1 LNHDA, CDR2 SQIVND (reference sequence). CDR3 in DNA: TGTGCCAGTAGTATGGGGGACATAACCTACGAGCAGTACTTC. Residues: CASSMGDITYEQYF.

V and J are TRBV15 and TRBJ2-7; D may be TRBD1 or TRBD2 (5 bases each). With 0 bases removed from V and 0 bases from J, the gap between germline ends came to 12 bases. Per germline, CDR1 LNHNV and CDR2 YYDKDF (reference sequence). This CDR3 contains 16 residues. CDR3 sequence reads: CATSRDRDGSSYEQYF. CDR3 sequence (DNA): TGTGCCACCAGCAGAGATAGGGACGGAAGCTCCTACGAGCAGTACTTC.

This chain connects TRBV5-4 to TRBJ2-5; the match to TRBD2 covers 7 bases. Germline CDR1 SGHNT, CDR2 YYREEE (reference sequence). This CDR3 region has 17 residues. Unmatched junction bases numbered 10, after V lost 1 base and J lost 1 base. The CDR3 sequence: CASSLKAGEGLQETQYF. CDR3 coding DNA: TGTGCCAGCAGCTTGAAGGCGGGAGAGGGCCTCCAAGAGACCCAGTACTTC.

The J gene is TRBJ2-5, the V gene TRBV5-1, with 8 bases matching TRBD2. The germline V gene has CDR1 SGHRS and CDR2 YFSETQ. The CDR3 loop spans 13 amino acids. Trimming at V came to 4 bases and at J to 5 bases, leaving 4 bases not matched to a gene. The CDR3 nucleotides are TGCGCCAGCAGCGAAGCGGGAGTTGAGACCCAGTACTTC. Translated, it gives CASSEAGVETQYF. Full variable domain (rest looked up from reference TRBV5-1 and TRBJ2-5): KAGVTQTPRYLIKTRGQQVTLSCSPISGHRSVSWYQQTPGQGLQFLFEYFSETQRNKGNFPGRFSGRQFSNSRSEMNVSTLELGDSALYLCASSEAGVETQYFGPGTRLLVL.

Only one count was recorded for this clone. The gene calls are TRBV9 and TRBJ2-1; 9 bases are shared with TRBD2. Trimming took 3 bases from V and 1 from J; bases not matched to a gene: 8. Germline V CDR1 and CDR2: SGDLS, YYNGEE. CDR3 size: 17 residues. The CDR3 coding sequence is TGTGCCAGCAGCGCTTGGGCAGCGGGGGGATCCTACAATGAGCAGTTCTTC. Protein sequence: CASSAWAAGGSYNEQFF.

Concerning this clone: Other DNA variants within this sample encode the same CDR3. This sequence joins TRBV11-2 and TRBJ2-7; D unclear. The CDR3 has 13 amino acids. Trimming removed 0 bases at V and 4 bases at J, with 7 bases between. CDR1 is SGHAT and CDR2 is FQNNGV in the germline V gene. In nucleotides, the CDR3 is TGTGCCAGCAGCTTAGAGTCGAGTTACGAGCAGTACTTC. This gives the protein CASSLESSYEQYF. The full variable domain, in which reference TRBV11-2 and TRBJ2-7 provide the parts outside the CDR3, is EAGVAQSPRYKIIEKRQSVAFWCNPISGHATLYWYQQILGQGPKLLIQFQNNGVVDDSQLPKDRFSAERLKGVDSTLKIQPAKLEDSAVYLCASSLESSYEQYFGPGTRLTVT.

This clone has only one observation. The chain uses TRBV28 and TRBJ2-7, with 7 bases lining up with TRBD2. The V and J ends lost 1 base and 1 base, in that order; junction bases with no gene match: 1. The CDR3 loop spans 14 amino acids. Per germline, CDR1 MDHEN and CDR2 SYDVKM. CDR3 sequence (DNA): TGTGCCAGCAGTTTATTCGGGGGGTCCTACGAGCAGTACTTC. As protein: CASSLFGGSYEQYF.